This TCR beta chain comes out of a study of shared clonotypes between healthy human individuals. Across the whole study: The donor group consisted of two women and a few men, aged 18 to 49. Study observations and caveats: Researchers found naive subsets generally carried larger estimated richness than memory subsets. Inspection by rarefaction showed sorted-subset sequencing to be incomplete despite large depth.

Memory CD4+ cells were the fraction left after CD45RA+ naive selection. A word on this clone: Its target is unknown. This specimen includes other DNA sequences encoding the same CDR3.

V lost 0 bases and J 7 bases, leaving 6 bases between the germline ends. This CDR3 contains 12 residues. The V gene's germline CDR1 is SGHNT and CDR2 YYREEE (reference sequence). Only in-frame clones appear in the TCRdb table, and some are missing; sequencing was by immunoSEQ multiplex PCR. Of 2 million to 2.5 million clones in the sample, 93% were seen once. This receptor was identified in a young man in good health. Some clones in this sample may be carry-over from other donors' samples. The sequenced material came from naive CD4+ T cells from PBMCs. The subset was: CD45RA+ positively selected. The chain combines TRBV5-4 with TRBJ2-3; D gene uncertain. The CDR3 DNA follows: TGTGCCAGCAGCTTGGAGGCTAATACGCAGTATTTT. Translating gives CASSLEANTQYF.